These T cell receptor beta chains were read from a single sample in a study of T cell responses to AZD1222 COVID-19 vaccine. Sequencing was performed with immunoSEQ multiplex PCR; in TCRdb, only in-frame clones are kept and a portion is missing. Here the sample spans roughly 120,000 clones, 88% being singletons. The starting material was peripheral blood, obtained 28 days after the second AZD1222 dose. All receptors derive from an adult who received the AZD1222 COVID-19 vaccine. The CDR3 runs from the conserved cysteine through the conserved F or W. A D gene is named only where the DNA matches it firmly. Clone size is shown for a subset of rows, as once, few, many or a class of expanded clone.

v_gene	j_gene	d_gene	abundance	CDR3aa	CDR3nt
TRBV6-1	TRBJ2-2	-	-	CASSEAVGVPGELFF	TGTGCCAGCAGTGAAGCGGTAGGGGTGCCCGGGGAGCTGTTTTTT
TRBV28	TRBJ1-4	-	-	CASSLLQGQGEKLFF	TGTGCCAGCAGTTTATTGCAGGGGCAGGGTGAAAAACTGTTTTTT
TRBV9	TRBJ1-6	TRBD1	-	CASSPSKGQGGSPLHF	TGTGCCAGCAGCCCTTCCAAGGGACAGGGAGGTTCACCCCTCCACTTT
TRBV7-9	TRBJ1-2	-	-	CASSLDRVNYGYTF	TGTGCCAGCAGCTTAGACAGGGTCAACTATGGCTACACCTTC
TRBV5-4	TRBJ2-2	-	-	CASIENTGELFF	TGTGCCAGCATAGAGAACACCGGGGAGCTGTTTTTT
TRBV12-5	TRBJ2-7	TRBD2	-	CASGKSGASYEQYF	TGTGCTAGTGGCAAAAGCGGGGCAAGCTACGAGCAGTACTTC
TRBV18	TRBJ2-7	-	-	CASSLQDSYEQYF	TGTGCCAGCTCACTCCAAGACAGCTACGAGCAGTACTTC
TRBV7-9	TRBJ1-1	-	-	CASSSINTEAFF	TGTGCCAGCAGCTCCATTAACACTGAAGCTTTCTTT
TRBV9	TRBJ2-1	-	once	CASSPHGEYNEQFF	TGTGCCAGCAGCCCGCACGGGGAATACAATGAGCAGTTCTTC
TRBV5-1	TRBJ2-5	-	-	CASSFLGARRETQYF	TGCGCCAGCAGCTTTTTAGGGGCGCGTAGAGAGACCCAGTACTTC
TRBV7-9	TRBJ1-2	-	-	CASSLPAGHYGYTF	TGTGCCAGCAGCTTACCCGCCGGACACTATGGCTACACCTTC
TRBV7-2	TRBJ1-1	-	-	CASSLAFSGTEAFF	TGTGCCAGCAGCTTAGCTTTTTCAGGGACTGAAGCTTTCTTT
TRBV9	TRBJ2-5	TRBD2	-	CASSLSGGEETQYF	TGTGCCAGCAGCCTTAGCGGGGGGGAAGAGACCCAGTACTTC
TRBV19	TRBJ2-6	-	-	CASRSGANVLTF	TGTGCCAGTAGGTCTGGGGCCAACGTCCTGACTTTC
TRBV29-1	TRBJ1-2	TRBD1	-	CSAPGQGLYGYTF	TGCAGCGCCCCAGGACAGGGCCTTTATGGCTACACCTTC
TRBV7-2	TRBJ2-1	-	-	CASSSSILGNEQFF	TGTGCCAGCAGCTCTTCCATTTTGGGGAATGAGCAGTTCTTC
TRBV10-3	TRBJ1-2	TRBD1	-	CAISEFTGGGYGYTF	TGTGCCATCAGTGAGTTTACAGGGGGAGGCTATGGCTACACCTTC
TRBV2	TRBJ1-6	-	few	CASSEIPGSNSPLHF	TGTGCCAGCAGCGAGATCCCGGGGAGTAATTCACCCCTCCACTTT
TRBV11-2	TRBJ1-2	-	-	CASSPGTVYGYTF	TGTGCCAGCAGCCCCGGGACTGTTTATGGCTACACCTTC
TRBV5-1	TRBJ2-2	-	-	CASSLSNPTGELFF	TGCGCCAGCAGCTTGTCCAATCCCACCGGGGAGCTGTTTTTT
TRBV7-5	TRBJ2-7	-	-	CVRRGLREDGNEQYF	TGTGTCAGAAGGGGGTTACGGGAGGATGGTAACGAGCAGTACTTC
TRBV3-1/TRBV3-2	TRBJ1-6	-	-	CASSQEAWSPLHF	TGTGCCAGCAGCCAAGAGGCGTGGTCACCCCTCCACTTT
TRBV10-3	TRBJ2-2	-	-	CAISEAKTGTVNTGELFF	TGTGCCATCAGTGAGGCGAAAACCGGGACCGTGAACACCGGGGAGCTGTTTTTT